Listed below are T cell receptor beta chains from one sample, sequenced in a study of vaccination effects on CD4 cells after COVID-19. No cognate antigen is known for these TCRs. TCRdb's copy holds only in-frame clones and misses some; the assay was immunoSEQ multiplex PCR. The sample contains tens of thousands of clones, approximately 75% of which appear only once. This specimen consisted of CD4+ T cells from PBMCs cultured with HCoV-229E spike peptides, obtained after COVID-19 vaccination. The origin of the receptors is a human donor who received a COVID-19 vaccine. Both conserved end residues are part of each CDR3. A D gene is named only where the DNA matches it firmly. Size tells how often a clone was seen (once, few, many) or the class of an expanded clone, and some rows leave it out.

d_call: TRBD1; v_call: TRBV18; clone_size: few; j_call: TRBJ2-4; cdr3_aa: CASSPLWTGENIQYF; cdr3_nt: TGTGCCAGCTCACCACTCTGGACAGGGGAAAACATTCAGTACTTC
d_call: NA; v_call: TRBV27; clone_size: NA; j_call: TRBJ2-5; cdr3_aa: CASSFSLRETQYF; cdr3_nt: TGTGCCAGCAGTTTTTCCCTGAGGGAGACCCAGTACTTC
d_call: NA; v_call: TRBV2; clone_size: NA; j_call: TRBJ2-3; cdr3_aa: CASSETDTQYF; cdr3_nt: TGTGCCAGCAGTGAGACAGATACGCAGTATTTT
d_call: TRBD2; v_call: TRBV4-2; clone_size: NA; j_call: TRBJ2-1; cdr3_aa: CASSRFFAGVAEQFF; cdr3_nt: TGTGCCAGCAGCCGGTTCTTTGCGGGAGTGGCTGAGCAGTTCTTC
d_call: NA; v_call: TRBV10-3; clone_size: NA; j_call: TRBJ1-5; cdr3_aa: CAISGQENQPQHF; cdr3_nt: TGTGCCATCAGTGGACAGGAAAATCAGCCCCAGCATTTT
d_call: NA; v_call: TRBV3-1/TRBV3-2; clone_size: NA; j_call: TRBJ2-2; cdr3_aa: CASSQTATSGSGELFF; cdr3_nt: TGTGCCAGCAGTCAGACAGCGACTTCGGGGTCCGGGGAGCTGTTTTTT
d_call: NA; v_call: TRBV7-9; clone_size: few; j_call: TRBJ2-1; cdr3_aa: CAYQAGAQTGHNEQFF; cdr3_nt: TGTGCCTACCAGGCGGGGGCCCAAACGGGGCACAATGAGCAGTTCTTC
d_call: NA; v_call: TRBV6-5; clone_size: NA; j_call: TRBJ1-6; cdr3_aa: CASSLIRLQGGSPLHF; cdr3_nt: TGTGCCAGCAGTTTGATCCGACTACAGGGTGGGTCACCCCTCCACTTT
d_call: NA; v_call: TRBV18; clone_size: NA; j_call: TRBJ1-4; cdr3_aa: CASSQGLDEKLFF; cdr3_nt: TGTGCCAGCTCACAGGGGTTGGACGAAAAACTGTTTTTT
d_call: NA; v_call: TRBV5-6; clone_size: NA; j_call: TRBJ1-4; cdr3_aa: CASSVRDNEKLFF; cdr3_nt: TGTGCCAGCAGCGTCAGGGACAATGAAAAACTGTTTTTT
d_call: NA; v_call: TRBV18; clone_size: NA; j_call: TRBJ2-1; cdr3_aa: CASSPLEGIQFF; cdr3_nt: TGTGCCAGCTCACCACTGGAAGGTATACAGTTCTTC
d_call: NA; v_call: TRBV5-1; clone_size: once; j_call: TRBJ1-6; cdr3_aa: CASSLGARRNSPLHF; cdr3_nt: TGCGCCAGCAGCTTGGGAGCGCGACGGAATTCACCCCTCCACTTT
d_call: NA; v_call: TRBV29-1; clone_size: NA; j_call: TRBJ2-7; cdr3_aa: CSVRTPVGEQYF; cdr3_nt: TGCAGCGTGCGGACACCCGTGGGGGAGCAGTACTTC
d_call: TRBD1; v_call: TRBV19; clone_size: NA; j_call: TRBJ2-2; cdr3_aa: CASRALDRGLLAGELFF; cdr3_nt: TGTGCCAGTAGGGCTCTGGACAGGGGATTGTTAGCCGGGGAGCTGTTTTTT
d_call: TRBD2; v_call: TRBV4-1; clone_size: few; j_call: TRBJ2-7; cdr3_aa: CASSQADLGLADYEQYF; cdr3_nt: TGCGCCAGCAGCCAAGCTGATCTGGGACTAGCGGATTACGAGCAGTACTTC
d_call: NA; v_call: TRBV5-1; clone_size: NA; j_call: TRBJ1-1; cdr3_aa: CASSFDGTANTEAFF; cdr3_nt: TGCGCCAGCAGCTTCGACGGGACCGCTAACACTGAAGCTTTCTTT
d_call: NA; v_call: TRBV19; clone_size: few; j_call: TRBJ1-5; cdr3_aa: CASRTGTVNQPQHF; cdr3_nt: TGTGCCAGTAGGACCGGGACGGTCAATCAGCCCCAGCATTTT
d_call: NA; v_call: TRBV5-4; clone_size: NA; j_call: TRBJ2-5; cdr3_aa: CASSHGGGQGQETQYF; cdr3_nt: TGTGCCAGCAGCCACGGCGGGGGCCAGGGGCAAGAGACCCAGTACTTC
d_call: TRBD2; v_call: TRBV5-1; clone_size: NA; j_call: TRBJ2-5; cdr3_aa: CASSTGLARYF; cdr3_nt: TGCGCCAGCAGCACTGGACTAGCGCGGTACTTC
d_call: TRBD2; v_call: TRBV4-1; clone_size: NA; j_call: TRBJ2-5; cdr3_aa: CASSQAGLAAPRGGTQYF; cdr3_nt: TGCGCCAGCAGCCAAGCGGGACTAGCGGCCCCCAGGGGAGGGACCCAGTACTTC
d_call: NA; v_call: TRBV5-1; clone_size: NA; j_call: TRBJ2-2; cdr3_aa: CASSFQSPTGELFF; cdr3_nt: TGCGCCAGCAGCTTTCAGTCCCCGACCGGGGAGCTGTTTTTT
d_call: NA; v_call: TRBV12-5; clone_size: NA; j_call: TRBJ1-2; cdr3_aa: CASGSYYPGQRSYGYTF; cdr3_nt: TGTGCTAGTGGTTCCTACTACCCAGGACAGAGGAGCTATGGCTACACCTTC
d_call: NA; v_call: TRBV12-3/TRBV12-4; clone_size: NA; j_call: TRBJ2-3; cdr3_aa: CASSIGAPVTQYF; cdr3_nt: TGTGCCAGCAGCATCGGGGCCCCAGTTACGCAGTATTTT
d_call: TRBD1; v_call: TRBV5-1; clone_size: NA; j_call: TRBJ1-1; cdr3_aa: CASSFNLQGSTEAFF; cdr3_nt: TGCGCCAGCAGCTTTAATTTACAGGGGTCCACTGAAGCTTTCTTT
d_call: NA; v_call: TRBV5-1; clone_size: NA; j_call: TRBJ2-3; cdr3_aa: CASSSGSTDTQYF; cdr3_nt: TGCGCCAGCAGCTCGGGATCCACAGATACGCAGTATTTT
d_call: NA; v_call: TRBV11-2; clone_size: NA; j_call: TRBJ2-1; cdr3_aa: CASSLIASFDEQFF; cdr3_nt: TGTGCCAGCAGCTTAATAGCTAGCTTCGATGAGCAGTTCTTC
d_call: TRBD1; v_call: TRBV18; clone_size: NA; j_call: TRBJ2-5; cdr3_aa: CASSPGTEGETQYF; cdr3_nt: TGTGCCAGCTCGCCTGGGACAGAAGGGGAGACCCAGTACTTC
d_call: TRBD2; v_call: TRBV3-1/TRBV3-2; clone_size: few; j_call: TRBJ2-5; cdr3_aa: CASSQVSGVQETQYF; cdr3_nt: TGTGCCAGCAGCCAGGTCAGCGGGGTTCAAGAGACCCAGTACTTC
d_call: TRBD1; v_call: TRBV27; clone_size: NA; j_call: TRBJ2-5; cdr3_aa: CASSPLLGQQETQYF; cdr3_nt: TGTGCCAGCAGTCCCCTATTGGGACAGCAAGAGACCCAGTACTTC
d_call: NA; v_call: TRBV14; clone_size: once; j_call: TRBJ2-5; cdr3_aa: CASSPTLGVPTETQYF; cdr3_nt: TGTGCCAGCAGCCCGACGCTCGGGGTTCCAACAGAGACCCAGTACTTC
d_call: NA; v_call: TRBV6-5; clone_size: NA; j_call: TRBJ1-4; cdr3_aa: CASSYSPGLNEKLFF; cdr3_nt: TGTGCCAGCAGTTACTCCCCGGGATTAAATGAAAAACTGTTTTTT
d_call: TRBD2; v_call: TRBV5-1; clone_size: NA; j_call: TRBJ2-5; cdr3_aa: CASSYFSSGEETQYF; cdr3_nt: TGCGCCAGCAGCTATTTTTCTAGCGGGGAAGAGACCCAGTACTTC
d_call: NA; v_call: TRBV5-5; clone_size: NA; j_call: TRBJ1-1; cdr3_aa: CASSLTGFAEAFF; cdr3_nt: TGTGCCAGCAGCTTGACGGGTTTCGCTGAAGCTTTCTTT
d_call: TRBD2; v_call: TRBV10-2; clone_size: NA; j_call: TRBJ2-1; cdr3_aa: CASAPLAGGGLSEQFF; cdr3_nt: TGCGCCAGTGCTCCTTTAGCGGGAGGAGGGTTGAGTGAGCAGTTCTTC
d_call: TRBD1; v_call: TRBV18; clone_size: NA; j_call: TRBJ1-1; cdr3_aa: CASSEGQGGTEAFF; cdr3_nt: TGTGCCAGCTCCGAGGGACAGGGTGGGACTGAAGCTTTCTTT
d_call: TRBD1; v_call: TRBV29-1; clone_size: NA; j_call: TRBJ1-5; cdr3_aa: CSVRQGEHQPQHF; cdr3_nt: TGCAGCGTTAGACAGGGGGAACACCAGCCCCAGCATTTT
d_call: NA; v_call: TRBV3-1/TRBV3-2; clone_size: NA; j_call: TRBJ1-2; cdr3_aa: CASSERRGRGYTF; cdr3_nt: TGTGCCAGCAGCGAAAGGCGGGGTCGGGGCTACACCTTC
d_call: NA; v_call: TRBV11-1; clone_size: NA; j_call: TRBJ2-1; cdr3_aa: CASSQRRPNEQFF; cdr3_nt: TGTGCCAGCAGCCAACGTCGGCCCAATGAGCAGTTCTTC
d_call: TRBD1; v_call: TRBV6-5; clone_size: once; j_call: TRBJ1-6; cdr3_aa: CASRDRASNSPLHF; cdr3_nt: TGTGCCAGCAGGGACAGGGCTTCTAATTCACCCCTCCACTTT
d_call: NA; v_call: TRBV5-1; clone_size: NA; j_call: TRBJ2-7; cdr3_aa: CASSLNSLGEQYF; cdr3_nt: TGCGCCAGCAGCTTGAACTCCCTTGGGGAGCAGTACTTC
d_call: NA; v_call: TRBV4-1; clone_size: NA; j_call: TRBJ2-1; cdr3_aa: CASSQDLVGGPYNEQFF; cdr3_nt: TGCGCCAGCAGCCAAGATTTGGTGGGGGGGCCCTACAATGAGCAGTTCTTC
d_call: NA; v_call: TRBV15; clone_size: NA; j_call: TRBJ1-2; cdr3_aa: CATSRDGGGYTF; cdr3_nt: TGTGCCACCAGCAGAGACGGTGGTGGCTACACCTTC
d_call: NA; v_call: TRBV19; clone_size: few; j_call: TRBJ2-7; cdr3_aa: CASSMSAGRGYYEQYF; cdr3_nt: TGTGCCAGTAGTATGTCAGCGGGCAGGGGGTACTACGAGCAGTACTTC
d_call: NA; v_call: TRBV24-1; clone_size: once; j_call: TRBJ2-3; cdr3_aa: CATSEYTGMARTDTQYF; cdr3_nt: TGTGCCACCAGTGAATACACAGGGATGGCACGCACAGATACGCAGTATTTT
d_call: NA; v_call: TRBV7-8; clone_size: NA; j_call: TRBJ1-6; cdr3_aa: CASSSVRDPNSPLHF; cdr3_nt: TGTGCCAGCAGCTCGGTCCGGGACCCCAACTCACCCCTCCACTTT
d_call: NA; v_call: TRBV5-5; clone_size: NA; j_call: TRBJ2-7; cdr3_aa: CASSLGGAHYEQYF; cdr3_nt: TGTGCCAGCAGCTTAGGCGGGGCCCACTACGAGCAGTACTTC
d_call: NA; v_call: TRBV4-2; clone_size: NA; j_call: TRBJ2-1; cdr3_aa: CASSQDIYEQFF; cdr3_nt: TGTGCCAGCAGCCAAGATATTTATGAGCAGTTCTTC
d_call: TRBD1; v_call: TRBV5-1; clone_size: NA; j_call: TRBJ2-5; cdr3_aa: CASSEGQGKETQYF; cdr3_nt: TGCGCCAGCAGCGAGGGACAGGGGAAAGAGACCCAGTACTTC
d_call: NA; v_call: TRBV6-4; clone_size: few; j_call: TRBJ1-1; cdr3_aa: CASSQVQNTEAFF; cdr3_nt: TGTGCCAGCAGCCAGGTTCAGAACACTGAAGCTTTCTTT
d_call: NA; v_call: TRBV4-1; clone_size: NA; j_call: TRBJ2-2; cdr3_aa: CASSLETGLHGELFF; cdr3_nt: TGCGCCAGCAGCCTAGAAACAGGGCTTCACGGGGAGCTGTTTTTT
d_call: NA; v_call: TRBV10-3; clone_size: NA; j_call: TRBJ1-1; cdr3_aa: CAISESAARAFF; cdr3_nt: TGTGCCATCAGTGAGTCCGCTGCGCGGGCTTTCTTT
d_call: TRBD1; v_call: TRBV7-9; clone_size: NA; j_call: TRBJ1-4; cdr3_aa: CASSLGQGFDEKLFF; cdr3_nt: TGTGCCAGCAGCTTAGGACAGGGTTTTGATGAAAAACTGTTTTTT
d_call: NA; v_call: TRBV5-1; clone_size: NA; j_call: TRBJ2-5; cdr3_aa: CASSPAGQGGETQYF; cdr3_nt: TGCGCCAGCAGCCCAGCCGGGCAAGGCGGGGAGACCCAGTACTTC
d_call: NA; v_call: TRBV9; clone_size: NA; j_call: TRBJ2-5; cdr3_aa: CASSVNLGETQYF; cdr3_nt: TGTGCCAGCAGCGTAAACTTGGGAGAGACCCAGTACTTC
d_call: NA; v_call: TRBV12-5; clone_size: NA; j_call: TRBJ1-2; cdr3_aa: CASGYRDMGRSNYGYTF; cdr3_nt: TGTGCTAGTGGTTATCGGGACATGGGAAGGTCGAACTATGGCTACACCTTC